This is a list of T cell receptor beta chains from one sample in a study of blood T cell repertoires in COVID-19. Measured with immunoSEQ multiplex PCR; TCRdb has only the in-frame clones, and not every one. The table records fewer than 40,000 clones, roughly 90% of them present only once. The sample consisted of peripheral blood. Receptors were obtained from a woman in her forties with active or convalescent COVID-19. Both conserved end residues are trimmed from each CDR3.

TRBV7-2	TRBJ1-5	ASSLEGGTYQPQH
TRBV13	TRBJ1-2	ASSPRTGNHYGYT
TRBV9	TRBJ1-3	ASSVGGGLNTIY
TRBV30	TRBJ2-7	AWSVGEAYEQY
TRBV5-1	TRBJ1-1	ASSLGGRSEAF
TRBV5-1	TRBJ2-6	ASSMTSGLASGANVLT
TRBV27	TRBJ2-7	ASSPRRGGGGEQY
TRBV9	TRBJ2-1	ASSVGGPPYNEQF
TRBV18	TRBJ2-7	ASSPDRGIDEQY
TRBV7-3	TRBJ2-1	ASSKGLAGPNEQF
TRBV6-5	TRBJ2-7	ASSYSLAGAYEQY
TRBV12-3/TRBV12-4	TRBJ2-2	ATRLTGELF
TRBV5-1	TRBJ2-1	ASSNTGKIGSEQF
TRBV10-2	TRBJ2-1	ASSGLAAYNEQF
TRBV5-1	TRBJ2-2	ASRPRWLAGEFPRTPNTGELF
TRBV5-1	TRBJ1-2	ASSLRQGDGYT
TRBV11-2	TRBJ1-1	ASSSGGYSSEAF
TRBV19	TRBJ2-2	ATTIGDRGSTGELF
TRBV7-6	TRBJ2-1	ASSSTGSSYNEQF
TRBV5-6	TRBJ2-3	ASSSRTGLTTQY
TRBV10-3	TRBJ1-2	AIKDSSNYGYT
TRBV3-1/TRBV3-2	TRBJ2-3	ASSQDQAGGPVTQY
TRBV9	TRBJ2-3	ASSVAGTSLDTQY
TRBV7-8	TRBJ1-5	ASSPLTGALLQPQH
TRBV7-3	TRBJ2-2	ASSLIQNTGELF
TRBV11-2	TRBJ2-2	ASSLVAGSSGELF
TRBV9	TRBJ2-2	ASSVTGMNTGELF
TRBV5-8	TRBJ1-1	ASSLGRTGGNTEAF